This entry lists 10 T cell receptor beta chains sequenced from one sample in a study of long-term antiretroviral therapy in people with HIV. The assay, immunoSEQ v3.0, was run at survey level. The assay was immunoSEQ multiplex PCR, and TCRdb's table has in-frame clones only and misses some. The sample records over 9,500 clones, around 74% being singletons. Sequencing used unsorted PBMCs, obtained 1.8 years before starting antiretroviral therapy. Receptors originate from a man between 40 and 49 years old with HIV.

The V gene is TRBV28, the J gene TRBJ1-2, with 7 bases aligning to TRBD1. The ends lost 2 bases at V and 5 bases at J; junction bases unmatched: 5. Germline V gene sequence: CDR1 MDHEN, CDR2 SYDVKM. The CDR3 extends over 14 amino acids. CDR3 in amino acids: CASSLGTVPYGYTF. As DNA, the CDR3 is TGTGCCAGCAGTTTAGGGACAGTCCCTTATGGCTACACCTTC.

The chain uses TRBV7-9 and TRBJ1-3, with D uncertain. V was cut by 0 bases and J by 0 bases, with 6 bases left in between. Germline V gene sequence: CDR1 SEHNR, CDR2 FQNEAQ (reference sequence). The CDR3 is 15 amino acids. The CDR3 coding sequence is TGTGCCAGCAGCTTAGCGCCAAACTCTGGAAACACCATATATTTT. This gives the protein CASSLAPNSGNTIYF.

In this sample, this clone turned up once. The chain joins TRBV4-2 to TRBJ2-4, with TRBD2 identical over 12 bases. The CDR3 sequence is 19 residues long. Germline CDR1 and CDR2: LGHNA and YNFKEQ. J was trimmed by 1 base and V by 0 bases; bases with no gene match: 7. CDR3 loop: CASSQDASGGASAKNIQYF. The DNA for the CDR3 is TGTGCCAGCAGCCAAGATGCTAGCGGGGGGGCCTCGGCCAAAAACATTCAGTACTTC.

This chain uses TRBV29-1 with TRBJ1-1; TRBD1 matches 9 bases. After removal of 4 bases from V and 4 bases from J, the junction contained 10 bases not matched to a gene. This CDR3 has 15 residues. The germline gives CDR1 SQVTM, CDR2 ANQGSEA. CDR3 nucleotides: TGCAGCGTTGGGAATAGACAGGGGGAGGTCACTGAAGCTTTCTTT. The encoded protein is CSVGNRQGEVTEAFF.

Turning to this clone: This is likely a read error, given that the CDR3 carries no conserved phenylalanine or tryptophan at its end. The DNA is left out, because the CDR3 cannot be placed on it with certainty; the CDR3 is given as TCRdb lists it. V is TRBV23-1 and J is TRBJ2-7; the table assigns TRBD2, which was not confirmed against the DNA. TRBV23-1 is reported as an ORF; its role is uncertain. A total of 10 residues make up the CDR3, ends included. CDR3 protein: CASSQSTGSS.

The chain uses TRBV28 and TRBJ1-6; possible D gene TRBD1, 5 bases. Looked up from germline, CDR1 is MDHEN and CDR2 is SYDVKM. The length of the CDR3 is 15 residues. Trimming removed 6 bases from V and 9 bases from J, with 18 bases in between. The CDR3 loop is CASSPGDSRLSPLHF. The CDR3 DNA sequence: TGTGCCAGCAGCCCGGGTGACAGCAGACTTTCACCCCTCCACTTT.

This rearrangement joins TRBV7-9 to TRBJ1-1, with TRBD1 identical over 7 bases. The CDR3 runs 14 residues. The V gene's germline CDR1 is SEHNR and CDR2 FQNEAQ (reference sequence). J gave up 4 bases and V 2 bases, and 4 bases lay outside the gene matches. Here the CDR3 DNA reads TGTGCCAGCAGCTTACAGGGGGACAGCACTGAAGCTTTCTTT. This sequence encodes CASSLQGDSTEAFF.

This clone was observed a single time. V usage is TRBV29-1 and J usage is TRBJ1-5; D call uncertain. Trimming took off 6 bases at V and 10 bases at J, with 16 bases between the two ends. The germline V gene encodes CDR1 SQVTM and CDR2 ANQGSEA. This CDR3 is 12 amino acids long. The CDR3 region is CSVRTAVGPQHF. CDR3 DNA sequence: TGCAGCGTGAGGACGGCCGTGGGACCCCAGCATTTT. Supplemented by reference TRBV29-1 and TRBJ1-5, the full variable domain reads SAVISQKPSRDICQRGTSLTIQCQVDSQVTMMFWYRQQPGQSLTLIATANQGSEATYESGFVIDKFPISRPNLTFSTLTVSNMSPEDSSIYLCSVRTAVGPQHFGDGTRLSIL.

The chain employs TRBV11-2 and TRBJ2-4; D possibly matches TRBD1 or TRBD2 (5 bases each). The CDR3 covers 13 residues. Per the germline V gene, CDR1 is SGHAT and CDR2 is FQNNGV. The ends were cut back, 2 bases at V and 7 bases at J, with 9 bases in the middle. The CDR3 region has the DNA TGTGCCAGCAGCTTATTTAGGGACAACATTCAGTACTTC. This encodes CASSLFRDNIQYF.

CDR3 protein: CASSEALKGNQPQHF. The CDR3 DNA follows: TGTGCCAGCAGTGAAGCGCTAAAGGGAAATCAGCCCCAGCATTTT. The rearrangement links TRBV6-1 to TRBJ1-5; unclear D gene. V was cut by 0 bases and J by 4 bases, with 10 bases left in between. The germline V gene has CDR1 MNHNS and CDR2 SASEGT. The CDR3 has 15 residues.